Given below is one T cell receptor (beta chain) in context. Its antigen is as yet unknown. The sample comes from a study of blood T cells in healthy people across ages. Primed by a sample-barcoded 5' primer and a J-beta primer mix, a second PCR proceeded for about 7 to 12 cycles. Using its own MiXCR run on the 5' RACE reads, TCRdb lists one record per CDR3 protein. The sample records around 1.1 million distinct CDR3 sequences, roughly two fifths being singletons. Study-level findings and limits: There were more naive CD4+ cells and higher diversity in long-lived donors than in aged donors. PBMCs left unsorted prevented a conclusive naive versus antigen-experienced comparison.

Isolation yielded PBMCs, at least 6 million per sample, in every case. At least 5.5 micrograms of total RNA were extracted per sample. Deletions cut 3 bases from V and 2 bases from J, with 10 bases between. Germline values: CDR1 SNHLY, CDR2 FYNNEI. The CDR3 is made up of 14 amino acids. This TCR came from a man in his late teens or twenties in good health. This rearrangement joins TRBV2 to TRBJ1-2; D unresolved. The sequencing input was blood. The CDR3 sequence: CASSDRLLNYGYTF. CDR3 DNA sequence: TGTGCCAGCAGTGATCGACTTCTGAACTATGGCTACACCTTC.